This is a list of T cell receptor beta chains from one sample in a study of blood T cell repertoires in COVID-19. Profiled with immunoSEQ multiplex PCR; TCRdb holds only in-frame clones, not every one. The sample holds around 400,000 clones, about 89% seen once. Material: peripheral blood. The receptors stem from a woman between 55 and 75 years old with COVID-19, enrolled during active disease. Both conserved end residues are trimmed from each CDR3.

length | J | V | CDR3
11 | TRBJ1-2 | TRBV5-1 | ASTQGTGYGYT
12 | TRBJ2-3 | TRBV7-2 | ASSPGTSGVTQY
12 | TRBJ1-1 | TRBV11-2 | ASSLGQGSTEAF
13 | TRBJ1-5 | TRBV10-3 | AISDPGQGVQPQH
11 | TRBJ1-1 | TRBV5-6 | ASSLRVNTEAF
13 | TRBJ1-6 | TRBV3-1/TRBV3-2 | ASSPRDRANSPLH
13 | TRBJ2-3 | TRBV7-8 | ASSPTGLDTDTQY
12 | TRBJ2-7 | TRBV6-6 | ASSSGTGTWEQY
14 | TRBJ1-4 | TRBV15 | ATSRGSGELNEKLF
12 | TRBJ1-1 | TRBV29-1 | NVEVFSLNTEAF
13 | TRBJ1-2 | TRBV7-8 | ASSLGTGGDYGYT
14 | TRBJ2-7 | TRBV6-5 | ASSYSRQGAKNEQY
13 | TRBJ2-7 | TRBV19 | ASSMGRDKSYEQY
13 | TRBJ1-5 | TRBV5-8 | ASSPVGGRSQPQH
13 | TRBJ1-1 | TRBV5-1 | ASSLYQGQGTEAF
11 | TRBJ1-1 | TRBV28 | ASSFGGSGWAF
12 | TRBJ2-7 | TRBV3-1/TRBV3-2 | ASSRQGGPPEQY
12 | TRBJ1-2 | TRBV5-8 | ASSHGQGARGYT
13 | TRBJ1-6 | TRBV5-6 | ASSSDRSYNSPLH
11 | TRBJ1-2 | TRBV5-6 | ASSAGQPYGYT
15 | TRBJ2-7 | TRBV9 | ASSVGAAAALSYEQY
12 | TRBJ1-2 | TRBV19 | ASSVPGQGAFYT
12 | TRBJ1-1 | TRBV5-4 | ASNIQGVNTEAF
12 | TRBJ2-1 | TRBV7-7 | ASSSQRGANEQF
13 | TRBJ2-7 | TRBV7-9 | ASSLPGQGAYEQY
13 | TRBJ2-7 | TRBV24-1 | ATSDSRTGIHEQY
14 | TRBJ2-1 | TRBV5-1 | ASSPGLAGGLNEQF
11 | TRBJ2-2 | TRBV7-3 | ASSFRGTGELF
12 | TRBJ2-3 | TRBV12-5 | ASGKQGWTDTQY
14 | TRBJ2-1 | TRBV21-1 | ASSAPHREGINEQF
14 | TRBJ2-3 | TRBV4-1 | ASSQALSGQYDTQY
13 | TRBJ1-1 | TRBV28 | ASSLGPTGDTEAF